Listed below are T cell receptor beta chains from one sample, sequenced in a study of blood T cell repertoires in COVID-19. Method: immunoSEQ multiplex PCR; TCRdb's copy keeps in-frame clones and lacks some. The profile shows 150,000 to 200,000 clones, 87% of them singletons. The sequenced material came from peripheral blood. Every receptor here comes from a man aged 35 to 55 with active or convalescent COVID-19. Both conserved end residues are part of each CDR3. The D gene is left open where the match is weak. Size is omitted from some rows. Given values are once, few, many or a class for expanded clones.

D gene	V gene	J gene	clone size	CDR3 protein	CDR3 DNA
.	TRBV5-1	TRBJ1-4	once	CASSLPYSEKLFF	TGCGCCAGCAGCTTGCCTTATTCGGAAAAACTGTTTTTT
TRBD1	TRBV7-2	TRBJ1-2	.	CASSLVGPGTAHYGYTF	TGTGCCAGCAGCTTAGTGGGCCCCGGGACAGCGCACTATGGCTACACCTTC
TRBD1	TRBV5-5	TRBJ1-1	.	CASSPTGTGQIEAFF	TGTGCCAGCAGCCCCACCGGGACAGGGCAAATTGAAGCTTTCTTT
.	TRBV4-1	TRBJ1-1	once	CASSQVSNTEAFF	TGCGCCAGCAGCCAAGTTTCAAACACTGAAGCTTTCTTT
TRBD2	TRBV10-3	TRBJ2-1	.	CAISEGTKQFF	TGTGCCATCAGTGAGGGGACTAAGCAGTTCTTC
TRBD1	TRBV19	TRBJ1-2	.	CASTPGQGASSLRGYTF	TGTGCCAGTACTCCGGGACAGGGGGCCAGTTCTCTGAGAGGCTACACCTTC
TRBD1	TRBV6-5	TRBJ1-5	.	CATATGRPQPQHF	TGTGCCACCGCGACAGGGCGGCCTCAGCCCCAGCATTTT
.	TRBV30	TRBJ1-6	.	CAWQQEFNSPLHF	TGTGCCTGGCAACAGGAGTTTAATTCACCCCTCCACTTT
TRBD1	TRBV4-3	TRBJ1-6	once	CASSQTGTGLSPLHF	TGCGCCAGCAGCCAAACCGGGACAGGTCTTTCACCCCTCCACTTT
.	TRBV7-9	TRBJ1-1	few	CASSLAGSKAFF	TGTGCCAGCAGCTTAGCCGGGTCAAAGGCTTTCTTT
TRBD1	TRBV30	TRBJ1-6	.	CAWSAQTGKNSPLHF	TGTGCCTGGAGTGCCCAGACAGGGAAGAATTCACCCCTCCACTTT
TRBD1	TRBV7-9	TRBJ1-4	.	CASSLALGQTNEKLFF	TGTGCCAGCAGCTTAGCCCTGGGACAGACTAATGAAAAACTGTTTTTT
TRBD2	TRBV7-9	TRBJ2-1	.	CASSLGLANEQFF	TGTGCCAGCAGCTTGGGACTAGCCAATGAGCAGTTCTTC
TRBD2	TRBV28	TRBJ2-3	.	CASSFSGGLTDTQYF	TGTGCCAGCAGTTTTAGCGGGGGGCTCACAGATACGCAGTATTTT
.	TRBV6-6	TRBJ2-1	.	CASSYSSVDNEQFF	TGTGCCAGCAGTTACTCGTCGGTGGACAATGAGCAGTTCTTC
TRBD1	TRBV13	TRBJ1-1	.	CASSLGQGVRTEAFF	TGTGCCAGCAGCTTGGGACAGGGGGTAAGAACTGAAGCTTTCTTT